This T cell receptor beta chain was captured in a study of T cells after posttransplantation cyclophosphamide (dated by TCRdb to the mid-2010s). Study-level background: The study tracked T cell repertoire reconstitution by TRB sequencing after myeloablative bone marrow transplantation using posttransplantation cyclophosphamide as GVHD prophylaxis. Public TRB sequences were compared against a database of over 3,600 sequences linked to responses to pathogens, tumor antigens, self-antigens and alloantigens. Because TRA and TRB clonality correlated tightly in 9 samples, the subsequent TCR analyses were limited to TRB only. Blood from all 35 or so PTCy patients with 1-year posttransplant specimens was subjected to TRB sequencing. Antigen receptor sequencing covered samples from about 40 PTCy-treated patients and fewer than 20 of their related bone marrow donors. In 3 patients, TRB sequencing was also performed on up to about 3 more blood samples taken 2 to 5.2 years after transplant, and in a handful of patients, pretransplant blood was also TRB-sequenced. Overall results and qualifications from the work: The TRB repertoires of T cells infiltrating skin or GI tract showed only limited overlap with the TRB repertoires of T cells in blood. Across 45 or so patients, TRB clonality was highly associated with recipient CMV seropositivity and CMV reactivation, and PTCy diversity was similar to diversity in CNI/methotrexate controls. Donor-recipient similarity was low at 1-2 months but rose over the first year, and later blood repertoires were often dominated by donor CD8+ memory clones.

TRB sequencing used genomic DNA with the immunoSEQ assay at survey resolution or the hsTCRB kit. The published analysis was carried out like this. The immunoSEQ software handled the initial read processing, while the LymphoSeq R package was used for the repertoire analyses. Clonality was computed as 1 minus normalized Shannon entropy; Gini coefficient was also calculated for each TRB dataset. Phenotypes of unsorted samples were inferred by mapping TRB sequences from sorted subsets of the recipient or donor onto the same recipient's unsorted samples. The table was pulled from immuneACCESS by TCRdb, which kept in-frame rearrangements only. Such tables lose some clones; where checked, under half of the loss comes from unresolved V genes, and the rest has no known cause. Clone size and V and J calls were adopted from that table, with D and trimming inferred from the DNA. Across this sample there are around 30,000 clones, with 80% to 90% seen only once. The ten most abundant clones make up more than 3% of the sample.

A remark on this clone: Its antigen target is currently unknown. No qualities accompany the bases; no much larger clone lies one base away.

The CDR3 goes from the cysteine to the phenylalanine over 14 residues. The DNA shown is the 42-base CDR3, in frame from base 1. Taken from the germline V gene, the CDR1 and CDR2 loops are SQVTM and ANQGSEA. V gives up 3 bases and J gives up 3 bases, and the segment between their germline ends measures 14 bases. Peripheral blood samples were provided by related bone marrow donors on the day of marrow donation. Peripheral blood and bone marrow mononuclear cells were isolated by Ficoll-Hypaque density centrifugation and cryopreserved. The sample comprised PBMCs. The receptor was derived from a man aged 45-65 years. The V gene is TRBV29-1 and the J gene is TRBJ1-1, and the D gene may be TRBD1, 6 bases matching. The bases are TGCAGCGTTGATGCCAGGGGTACAGACACTGAAGCTTTCTTT. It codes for CSVDARGTDTEAFF.